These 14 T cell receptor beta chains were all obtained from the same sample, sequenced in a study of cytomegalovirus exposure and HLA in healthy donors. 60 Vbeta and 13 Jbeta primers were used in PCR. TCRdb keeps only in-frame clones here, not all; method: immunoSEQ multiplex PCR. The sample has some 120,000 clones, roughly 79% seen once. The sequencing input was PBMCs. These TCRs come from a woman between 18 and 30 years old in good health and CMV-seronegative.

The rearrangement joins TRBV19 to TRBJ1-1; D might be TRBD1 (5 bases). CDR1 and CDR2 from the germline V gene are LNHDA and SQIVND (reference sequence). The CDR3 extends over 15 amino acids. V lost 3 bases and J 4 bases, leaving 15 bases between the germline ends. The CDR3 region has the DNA TGTGCCAGTAGTATCCCAGCGGGGGGTAGCACTGAAGCTTTCTTT. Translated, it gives CASSIPAGGSTEAFF.

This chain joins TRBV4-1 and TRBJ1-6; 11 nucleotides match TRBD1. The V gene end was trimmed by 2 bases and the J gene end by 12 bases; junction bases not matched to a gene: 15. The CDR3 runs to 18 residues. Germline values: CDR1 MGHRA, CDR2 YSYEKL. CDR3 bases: TGCGCCAGCAGCCAAAGGACAGGGGGCCACGACGTATTTGTACCCCTCCACTTT. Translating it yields CASSQRTGGHDVFVPLHF.

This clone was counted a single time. CDR3 nucleotide sequence: TGTGCCACCAGACTAGCGGGGATCCAAGAGACCCAGTACTTC. This encodes CATRLAGIQETQYF. The rearrangement joins TRBV27 to TRBJ2-5; 11 bases are a match to TRBD2. The CDR3 is made up of 14 amino acids. Germline values: CDR1 MNHEY, CDR2 SMNVEV (reference sequence). V shed 10 bases and J 1 base; nucleotides not matched to a gene: 5.

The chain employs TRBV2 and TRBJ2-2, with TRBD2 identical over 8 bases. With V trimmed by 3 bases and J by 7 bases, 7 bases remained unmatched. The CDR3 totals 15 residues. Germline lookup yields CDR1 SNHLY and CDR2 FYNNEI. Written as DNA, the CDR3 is TGTGCCAGCAGTGACTGGCGGGGGGTTGTCGGGGAGCTGTTTTTT. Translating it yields CASSDWRGVVGELFF.

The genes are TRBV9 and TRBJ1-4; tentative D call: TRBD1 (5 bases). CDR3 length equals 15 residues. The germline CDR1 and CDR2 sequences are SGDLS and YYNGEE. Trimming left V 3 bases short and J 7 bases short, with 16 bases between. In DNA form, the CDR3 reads TGTGCCAGCAGCGCAACAGGTGATGAGGCTGAAAAACTGTTTTTT. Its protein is CASSATGDEAEKLFF. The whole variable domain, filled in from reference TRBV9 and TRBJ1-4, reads DSGVTQTPKHLITATGQRVTLRCSPRSGDLSVYWYQQSLDQGLQFLIQYYNGEERAKGNILERFSAQQFPDLHSELNLSSLELGDSALYFCASSATGDEAEKLFFGSGTQLSVL.

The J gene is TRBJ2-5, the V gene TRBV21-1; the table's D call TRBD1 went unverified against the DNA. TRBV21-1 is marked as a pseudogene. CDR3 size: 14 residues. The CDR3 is CASSKERTAETQYF. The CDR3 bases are TGTGCCAGCAGCAAAGAACGGACAGCAGAGACCCAGTACTTC.

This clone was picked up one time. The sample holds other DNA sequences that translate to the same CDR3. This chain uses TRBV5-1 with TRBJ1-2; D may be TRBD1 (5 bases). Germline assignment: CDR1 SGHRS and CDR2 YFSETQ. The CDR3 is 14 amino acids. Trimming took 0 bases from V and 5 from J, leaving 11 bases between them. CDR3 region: CASSLGGQGYGYTF. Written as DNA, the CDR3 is TGCGCCAGCAGCTTGGGCGGTCAGGGATATGGCTACACCTTC.

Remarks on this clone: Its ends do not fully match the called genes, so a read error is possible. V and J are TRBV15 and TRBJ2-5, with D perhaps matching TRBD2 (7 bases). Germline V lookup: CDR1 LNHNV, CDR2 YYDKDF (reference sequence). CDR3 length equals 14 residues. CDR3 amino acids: CATRREGGLGTQYF. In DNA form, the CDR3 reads TGTGCCACCAGAAGAGAGGGGGGGCTAGGGACCCAGTACTTC.

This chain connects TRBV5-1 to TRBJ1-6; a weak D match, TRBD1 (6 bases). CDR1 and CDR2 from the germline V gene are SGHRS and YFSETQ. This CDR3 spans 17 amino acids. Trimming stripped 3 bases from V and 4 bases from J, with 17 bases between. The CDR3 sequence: CASSSGQTWSYNSPLHF. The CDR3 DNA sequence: TGCGCCAGCAGCTCAGGACAGACCTGGTCTTATAATTCACCCCTCCACTTT. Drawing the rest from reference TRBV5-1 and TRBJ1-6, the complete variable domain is KAGVTQTPRYLIKTRGQQVTLSCSPISGHRSVSWYQQTPGQGLQFLFEYFSETQRNKGNFPGRFSGRQFSNSRSEMNVSTLELGDSALYLCASSSGQTWSYNSPLHFGNGTRLTVT.

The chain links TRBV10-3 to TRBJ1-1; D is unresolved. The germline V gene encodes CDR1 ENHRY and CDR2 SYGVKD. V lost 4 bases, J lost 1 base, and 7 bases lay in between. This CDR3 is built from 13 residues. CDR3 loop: CAISVTQNTEAFF. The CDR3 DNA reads TGTGCCATCAGTGTGACACAGAACACTGAAGCTTTCTTT.

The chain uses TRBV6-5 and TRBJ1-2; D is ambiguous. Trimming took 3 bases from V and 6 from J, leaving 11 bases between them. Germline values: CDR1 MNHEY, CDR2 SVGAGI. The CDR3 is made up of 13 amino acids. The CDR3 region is CASSYDGDDGYTF. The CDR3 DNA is TGTGCCAGCAGTTATGACGGAGACGATGGCTACACCTTC.

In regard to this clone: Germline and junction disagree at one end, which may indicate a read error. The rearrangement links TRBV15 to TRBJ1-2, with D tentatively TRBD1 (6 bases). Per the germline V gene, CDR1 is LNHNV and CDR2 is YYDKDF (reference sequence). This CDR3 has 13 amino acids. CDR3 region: CATSNPGDYGYTF. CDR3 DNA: TGTGCCACCAGCAACCCAGGGGACTACGGCTACACCTTC. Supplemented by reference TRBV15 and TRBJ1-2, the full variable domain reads DAMVIQNPRYQVTQFGKPVTLSCSQTLNHNVMYWYQQKSSQAPKLLFHYYDKDFNNEADTPDNFQSRRPNTSFCFLDIRSPGLGDTAMYLCATSNPGDYGYTFGSGTRLTVV.

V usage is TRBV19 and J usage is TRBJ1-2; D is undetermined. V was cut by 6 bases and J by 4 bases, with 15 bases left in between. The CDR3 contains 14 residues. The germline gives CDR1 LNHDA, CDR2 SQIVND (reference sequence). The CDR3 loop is CASSHPGNLYGYTF. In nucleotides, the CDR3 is TGTGCCAGTAGCCACCCGGGGAACCTCTATGGCTACACCTTC.

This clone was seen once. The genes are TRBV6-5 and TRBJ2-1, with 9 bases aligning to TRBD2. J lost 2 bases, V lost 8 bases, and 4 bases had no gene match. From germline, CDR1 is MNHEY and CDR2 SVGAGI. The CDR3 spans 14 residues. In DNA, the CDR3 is TGTGCCAGCTGGCGGGGGGGCACCTACAATGAGCAGTTCTTC. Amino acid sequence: CASWRGGTYNEQFF.